What follows is one T cell receptor (beta chain) and its context. No antigen is known for it. The data derive from a study of PD-1 blockade in classical Hodgkin lymphoma. J gave up 1 base and V 5 bases, and 4 bases lay outside the gene matches. CDR3 size: 14 residues. The V gene's germline CDR1 is SGHVS and CDR2 FNYEAQ. Relapse after autologous stem cell transplantation occurred in every patient, and brentuximab vedotin exposure varied. CD4+ T cells were purified from thawed PBMCs by magnetic negative selection. Study observations and caveats: Repertoire differences lack defined causes, possibly disease activity or prior therapy.

Sequencing used immunoSEQ multiplex PCR; TCRdb keeps in-frame clones, though not all of them. Here the sample spans 26,000 or so clones, roughly 80% being singletons. The sequencing here drew on CD4+ T cells from blood, taken at baseline. The chain couples TRBV7-6 to TRBJ2-5, with 7 bases that match TRBD1. This TCR derives from a human donor with classical Hodgkin lymphoma. This CDR3 reads CASSLGQSQETQYF. As DNA, the CDR3 is TGTGCCAGCAGCCTGGGACAGAGCCAAGAGACCCAGTACTTC.